The clone carrying this T cell receptor (beta chain) was recorded many times. Antigen unknown. One entry per CDR3 protein, called by TCRdb with MiXCR from the reads. The sample holds some 220,000 distinct CDR3 sequences, 9% to 15% seen once. The data were obtained in a study of T cell repertoires in cytomegalovirus infection. Findings and caveats of the study: In two of eight donors, the top clonotype was HLA-C-restricted CMV-specific. CMV carriers having the relevant HLA were flagged by cumulative public TCR beta family frequency.

In germline, CDR1 is MNHNS, CDR2 SASEGT. V was shortened by 6 bases and J by 0 bases, with 9 bases between the two germline ends. The CDR3 length is 13 residues. The sample consisted of PBMCs. The sequence was obtained from a human donor in good health (CMV status not recorded). Some clones in this sample may be carry-over from other donors' samples. This chain links TRBV6-1 with TRBJ2-7, with D perhaps matching TRBD1 (5 bases). The chain's CDR3 is CASSHTGSYEQYF. CDR3 coding DNA: TGTGCCAGCAGCCACACAGGCTCCTACGAGCAGTACTTC.